This TCR beta chain is from a study of cytomegalovirus exposure and HLA in healthy donors. Overall study results and limits: HLA restriction was apparent for most CMV-associated TCR beta chains in a later analysis.

The germline gives CDR1 SGDLS, CDR2 YYNGEE. The junction had 1 base not matched to a gene; V was cut back by 0 bases and J by 2 bases. The CDR3 runs to 15 residues. At collection, donors were nominally healthy, but unrecorded immune exposures were probable. With regard to this clone: As yet, its antigen is unknown.

The PCR used 60 Vbeta and 13 Jbeta primers. How the authors handled the data: Unique TCR beta chains numbered approximately 80 million in a later analysis, with roughly 11 million shared. The repertoire was sequenced with immunoSEQ multiplex PCR; TCRdb's copy has only in-frame clones and lacks some. D and trimming come from the DNA, and the V and J calls and clone size come from that table. Of around 150,000 clones in the sample, 80% were seen once. The genes are TRBV9 and TRBJ1-2, with TRBD1 matching over 10 bases. The receptor comes from a man aged 40-49 years in good health and CMV-seropositive. The specimen was PBMCs. The CDR3 DNA sequence: TGTGCCAGCAGCGTAGGGACAGGGGGAAACTATGGCTACACCTTC. This translates into CASSVGTGGNYGYTF.